These T cell receptor beta chains were read from a single sample in a study of cytomegalovirus exposure and HLA in healthy donors. Data came from immunoSEQ multiplex PCR; TCRdb stores just in-frame clones and leaves some out. Of approximately 150,000 clones in the sample, more than 60% were seen once. The sequenced sample consisted of PBMCs. These receptors originate from a man aged 35 to 55 in good health and CMV-seronegative. CDR3s include the opening cysteine and the closing phenylalanine or tryptophan. D genes are given only for firm matches. Clone sizes are given selectively: once, few, many, or a class where the clone is expanded.

j_call v_call clone_size d_call cdr3_nt cdr3_aa
TRBJ1-5 TRBV4-1 . TRBD1 TGCGCCAGCAGCCAAGTGGGGGGAAGGGACAGGAATCAGCCCCAGCATTTT CASSQVGGRDRNQPQHF
TRBJ2-3 TRBV6-6 . TRBD1 TGTGCCAGCAGATCGGACAGGGTTCTCACAGATACGCAGTATTTT CASRSDRVLTDTQYF
TRBJ1-3 TRBV5-1 few . TGCGCCAGCAGCTTACAACCACTCGGGACTGGAAACACCATATATTTT CASSLQPLGTGNTIYF
TRBJ1-2 TRBV27 . . TGTGCCAGCAGTAACCAGGGAGGCAACTATGGCTACACCTTC CASSNQGGNYGYTF
TRBJ2-2 TRBV7-3 . . TGTGCCAGCAGCTTAGCGGCACCCTCGAACACCGGGGAGCTGTTTTTT CASSLAAPSNTGELFF
TRBJ2-5 TRBV5-1 . TRBD2 TGCGCCAGCAGCCCCCTACCTCCCCCGGGACTAGCGGGGGAAGAGACCCAGTACTTC CASSPLPPPGLAGEETQYF
TRBJ1-2 TRBV19 once . TGTGCCAGTAGTCCATGGGGGGTGAGGGATGGCTACACCTTC CASSPWGVRDGYTF
TRBJ1-2 TRBV29-1 . TRBD1 TGCAGCGTTGGACCACAGGGGGTGCGCGGCTACACCTTC CSVGPQGVRGYTF
TRBJ2-3 TRBV9 . . TGTGCCAGCAGAGGGGGACCAGATACGCAGTATTTT CASRGGPDTQYF
TRBJ2-7 TRBV7-9 . TRBD1 TGTGCCAGCAGATCCGACAGGGGGCTCTCCTACGAGCAGTACTTC CASRSDRGLSYEQYF
TRBJ1-5 TRBV18 . . TGTGCCAGCTCACCAACAGAGAACAATCAGCCCCAGCATTTT CASSPTENNQPQHF
TRBJ2-7 TRBV6-5 . TRBD1 TGTGCCAGCAGTTACGGGACAGAAAACGGCTACGAGCAGTACTTC CASSYGTENGYEQYF
TRBJ2-3 TRBV7-9 . . TGTGCCAGCAGGGTAGTCGCAGATACGCAGTATTTT CASRVVADTQYF
TRBJ1-2 TRBV4-1 . TRBD1 TGCGCCAGCAGCCCTTTGACAGGGTCTGACTATGGCTACACCTTC CASSPLTGSDYGYTF
TRBJ2-1 TRBV6-5 . . TGTGCCAGCAGTTACAGGGGCCTCTACAATGAGCAGTTCTTC CASSYRGLYNEQFF
TRBJ2-1 TRBV5-1 once . TGCGCCAGCAGCTTGGAGCCTAGCTCCTACAATGAGCAGTTCTTC CASSLEPSSYNEQFF
TRBJ1-2 TRBV6-5 once . TGTGCCAGCAGTCCTAGGGGCTTCTATGGCTACACCTTC CASSPRGFYGYTF
TRBJ2-7 TRBV5-4 few . TGTGCCAGCAGCTTAGGGGCAGGGAGGTCCTACGAGCAGTACTTC CASSLGAGRSYEQYF
TRBJ2-7 TRBV4-1 once . TGCGCCAGCAGCCCCGGACAGCTCTCCTACGAGCAGTACTTC CASSPGQLSYEQYF
TRBJ2-2 TRBV5-1 few TRBD1 TGCGCCATTAATTCCGGGACAGGGGGCACCGGGGAGCTGTTTTTT CAINSGTGGTGELFF
TRBJ2-3 TRBV5-4 . . TGTGCCAGCAGCCCAGTACACACAGATACGCAGTATTTT CASSPVHTDTQYF
TRBJ2-7 TRBV25-1 . . TGTGCCAGCAGGGATGGGGTTGGGGCAGCGCACGAGCAGTACTTC CASRDGVGAAHEQYF
TRBJ2-7 TRBV28 . TRBD1 TGTGCCAGCAGGGTAGGGACAGGGATCTCCTACGAGCAGTACTTC CASRVGTGISYEQYF
TRBJ2-1 TRBV28 . . TGTGCCAGCAGTCCGTATGGGACTCTAGGAAATGAGCAGTTCTTC CASSPYGTLGNEQFF
TRBJ2-7 TRBV7-9 . . TGTGCCAGCAGCTTACTCCCGGCGGGAGAGCAGTACTTC CASSLLPAGEQYF
TRBJ1-4 TRBV7-6 . . TGTGCCAGCAGCTTAGACAGGGATAATGAAAAACTGTTTTTT CASSLDRDNEKLFF
TRBJ2-2 TRBV9 few . TGTGCCAGCAGCGCCTTATCCAACACCGGGGAGCTGTTTTTT CASSALSNTGELFF
TRBJ2-1 TRBV18 . TRBD1 TGTGCCAGCTCACCACCGGAGACAGGGACCAATGAGCAGTTCTTC CASSPPETGTNEQFF
TRBJ2-7 TRBV4-1 . . TGCGCCAGCAGCCAAGAAAGATTTGTGACTAGTCGACGCTACGAGCAGTACTTC CASSQERFVTSRRYEQYF
TRBJ2-5 TRBV7-2 . TRBD1 TGTGCCAGCAGCTTCCGGGACAGGGGGTCAGAGACCCAGTACTTC CASSFRDRGSETQYF
TRBJ1-1 TRBV4-3 . . TGCGCCAGCAGCCAAGATAGTTGGACGGGGAGGCCTGAAGCTTTCTTT CASSQDSWTGRPEAFF
TRBJ2-3 TRBV6-1 . TRBD2 TGTGCCAGCTGTGGGGGGCTAGCGGGGGGTGGCACAGATACGCAGTATTTT CASCGGLAGGGTDTQYF
TRBJ1-4 TRBV19 . TRBD1 TGTGCCAGTATGGACAGGGAAAATGAAAAACTGTTTTTT CASMDRENEKLFF
TRBJ2-3 TRBV5-1 once . TGCGCCAGCAGCCCAGGGACTCCCGATAGATATACGCAGTATTTT CASSPGTPDRYTQYF
TRBJ1-4 TRBV25-1 . TRBD1 TGTGCCAGCAGTGATACCGGGACAGGGAATGAAAAACTGTTTTTT CASSDTGTGNEKLFF
TRBJ2-7 TRBV18 . . TGTGCCAGCTCATCTAACCGGGACGGGAGCTCCTACGAGCAGTACTTC CASSSNRDGSSYEQYF
TRBJ1-1 TRBV7-2 . . TGTGCCAGCAGGACCCTGCGAGGTTCGGGCACTGAAGCTTTCTTT CASRTLRGSGTEAFF
TRBJ2-1 TRBV7-2 . TRBD2 TGTGCCAGCAGCCCGATGGGACTAGCGGTCTACAATGAGCAGTTCTTC CASSPMGLAVYNEQFF
TRBJ1-2 TRBV2 . . TGTGCCAGCAGTGAATCCAGGGGCATAAAGGGCTACACCTTC CASSESRGIKGYTF
TRBJ1-2 TRBV30 . TRBD1 TGTGCCTGGAGAGCCCCAGGGACAGGGGGCTTCTATGGCTACACCTTC CAWRAPGTGGFYGYTF